This TCR beta chain appears in the sequencing data of a study of lung T cells in sarcoidosis with Löfgren's syndrome. Study-wide context: Analyses focused on Löfgren's syndrome patients. Study-wide points: Löfgren's syndrome patients reportedly showed greatest TRAV12-1 and TRBV2 expansion versus controls. TRAV12-1 preferentially paired with TRBV2, with homologous CDR3s.

CDR1 is SGHRS and CDR2 is YFSETQ in the germline V gene. CDR3 length: 13 amino acids. The V end was cut by 4 bases, the J end by 7 bases, with 14 bases between. TCRdb ran MiXCR on the reads and lists one entry per CDR3 protein. The table records 20,000 or so distinct CDR3 sequences, about 20% of them present only once. A word on this clonotype: Its antigen remains unknown.

The specimen sequenced was CD4+ T cells from PBMCs. The rearrangement uses TRBV5-1 and TRBJ1-1, with D possibly being TRBD1 (5 bases). The receptor was isolated from a human donor with sarcoidosis (Löfgren's syndrome or another form), or a control subject (not recorded which). The CDR3 nucleotides are TGCGCCAGCAGCGCGGGCAGGGTTAGTGAAGCTTTCTTT. Its protein product is CASSAGRVSEAFF. The variable domain in full, completed from reference TRBV5-1 and TRBJ1-1, reads KAGVTQTPRYLIKTRGQQVTLSCSPISGHRSVSWYQQTPGQGLQFLFEYFSETQRNKGNFPGRFSGRQFSNSRSEMNVSTLELGDSALYLCASSAGRVSEAFFGQGTRLTVV.